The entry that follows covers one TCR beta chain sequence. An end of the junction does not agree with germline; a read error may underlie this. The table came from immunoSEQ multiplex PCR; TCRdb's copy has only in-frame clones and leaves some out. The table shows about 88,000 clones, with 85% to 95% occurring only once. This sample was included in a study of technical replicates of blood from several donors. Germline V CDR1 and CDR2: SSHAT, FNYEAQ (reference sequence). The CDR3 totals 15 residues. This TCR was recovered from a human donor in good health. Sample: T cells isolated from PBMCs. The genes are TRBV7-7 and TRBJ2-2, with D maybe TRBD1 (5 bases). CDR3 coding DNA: TGTGCTAGCAGCTCTAATGGGGTAGGGGCCGGGGAGCTGTTTTTT. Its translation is CASSSNGVGAGELFF.